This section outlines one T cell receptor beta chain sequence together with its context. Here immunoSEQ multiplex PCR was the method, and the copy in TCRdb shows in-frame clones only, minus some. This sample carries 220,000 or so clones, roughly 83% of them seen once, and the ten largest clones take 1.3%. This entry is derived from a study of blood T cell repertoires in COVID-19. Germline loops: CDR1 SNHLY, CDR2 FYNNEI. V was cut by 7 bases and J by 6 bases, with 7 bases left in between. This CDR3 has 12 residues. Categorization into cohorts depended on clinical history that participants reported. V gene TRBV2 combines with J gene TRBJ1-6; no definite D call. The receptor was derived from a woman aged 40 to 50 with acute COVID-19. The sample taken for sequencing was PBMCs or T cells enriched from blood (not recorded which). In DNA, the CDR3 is TGTGCCAGCAAGATAGCTAATTCACCCCTCCACTTT. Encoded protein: CASKIANSPLHF.